These T cell receptor beta chains were read from a single sample in a study of shared clonotypes between healthy human individuals. Only in-frame clones appear in the TCRdb table, and some are missing; sequencing was by immunoSEQ multiplex PCR. This sample has about 480,000 clones, with around 79% found just once. Sequenced sample: PBMCs. Receptors originate from a woman aged 40 to 50 in good health. Some clones in this sample may be carry-over from other donors' samples. Each CDR3 is given with its conserved first and last residue. Each record gives: CDR3 length, V gene, D gene, clone size, J gene, CDR3 DNA, CDR3 protein. A D gene is named only where the DNA matches it firmly. Only some rows state a clone size, as once, few, many or a class for expanded clones.

len: 14; v_gene: TRBV4-2; d_gene: -; abundance: -; j_gene: TRBJ2-4; CDR3nt: TGTGCCAGCAGCCAAGTAGGGGCAGAAAACATTCAGTACTTC; CDR3aa: CASSQVGAENIQYF
len: 13; v_gene: TRBV27; d_gene: -; abundance: -; j_gene: TRBJ2-2; CDR3nt: TGTGCCAGCAGTAAGGGGGGCACCGGGGAGCTGTTTTTT; CDR3aa: CASSKGGTGELFF
len: 17; v_gene: TRBV6-1; d_gene: -; abundance: -; j_gene: TRBJ2-2; CDR3nt: TGTGCCAGCAGTGAAGCCGACCATACCCCTATCACCGGGGAGCTGTTTTTT; CDR3aa: CASSEADHTPITGELFF
len: 15; v_gene: TRBV9; d_gene: -; abundance: -; j_gene: TRBJ2-2; CDR3nt: TGTGCCAGCAGCCCTCGACAAGGGAACACCGGGGAGCTGTTTTTT; CDR3aa: CASSPRQGNTGELFF
len: 15; v_gene: TRBV18; d_gene: TRBD1; abundance: -; j_gene: TRBJ2-3; CDR3nt: TGTGCCAGCTCACCGGGGACAGGGGGCGCGGATACGCAGTATTTT; CDR3aa: CASSPGTGGADTQYF
len: 19; v_gene: TRBV10-3; d_gene: TRBD1; abundance: -; j_gene: TRBJ2-1; CDR3nt: TGTGCCATCAGTGAGTCTCCGGTTCGACCGGGACAGGCCTACAATGAGCAGTTCTTC; CDR3aa: CAISESPVRPGQAYNEQFF
len: 15; v_gene: TRBV28; d_gene: -; abundance: -; j_gene: TRBJ2-1; CDR3nt: TGTGCCAGCAGTCCAACTACAGCTAGGTACAATGAGCAGTTCTTC; CDR3aa: CASSPTTARYNEQFF
len: 14; v_gene: TRBV27; d_gene: TRBD1; abundance: -; j_gene: TRBJ1-4; CDR3nt: TGTGCCAGCAGTGAACAGGGGGCGATAAGGAAACTGTTTTTT; CDR3aa: CASSEQGAIRKLFF
len: 16; v_gene: TRBV10-3; d_gene: -; abundance: -; j_gene: TRBJ2-7; CDR3nt: TGTGCCATCAGTGCGGAGACTAGGATGGGCTCCTACGAGCAGTACTTC; CDR3aa: CAISAETRMGSYEQYF
len: 14; v_gene: TRBV19; d_gene: TRBD1; abundance: -; j_gene: TRBJ1-4; CDR3nt: TGTGCCAGTAGTACCCCCGGGACAGAAGAAAAACTGTTTTTT; CDR3aa: CASSTPGTEEKLFF
len: 16; v_gene: TRBV5-4; d_gene: TRBD1; abundance: -; j_gene: TRBJ1-1; CDR3nt: TGTGCCAGCAGCGATCCCCGGACAGGGGGGCACACTGAAGCTTTCTTT; CDR3aa: CASSDPRTGGHTEAFF
len: 13; v_gene: TRBV27; d_gene: -; abundance: -; j_gene: TRBJ2-4; CDR3nt: TGTGCCCACTCTTGGAACGGCAAAAACATTCAGTACTTC; CDR3aa: CAHSWNGKNIQYF
len: 14; v_gene: TRBV29-1; d_gene: TRBD1; abundance: few; j_gene: TRBJ1-2; CDR3nt: TGCAGCGTTGATAGGGACAGGGACCTCTATGGCTACACCTTC; CDR3aa: CSVDRDRDLYGYTF
len: 15; v_gene: TRBV14; d_gene: -; abundance: -; j_gene: TRBJ2-7; CDR3nt: TGTGCCAGCAGCCAAGGTTCCCCGGAGTTTTACGAGCAGTACTTC; CDR3aa: CASSQGSPEFYEQYF
len: 14; v_gene: TRBV5-1; d_gene: TRBD1; abundance: -; j_gene: TRBJ1-1; CDR3nt: TGCGCCAGCAGCTGGGACAGGAGGAACACTGAAGCTTTCTTT; CDR3aa: CASSWDRRNTEAFF
len: 17; v_gene: TRBV4-1; d_gene: TRBD2; abundance: -; j_gene: TRBJ2-7; CDR3nt: TGCGCCAGCAGCCAAGATCTCAAGGCTAGCGGGAGAGGTGAGCAGTACTTC; CDR3aa: CASSQDLKASGRGEQYF
len: 16; v_gene: TRBV19; d_gene: TRBD2; abundance: -; j_gene: TRBJ2-3; CDR3nt: TGTGCCAGTAGTATAGGTTCTAGCGGGATAGTAGATACGCAGTATTTT; CDR3aa: CASSIGSSGIVDTQYF
len: 13; v_gene: TRBV6-5; d_gene: TRBD1; abundance: many; j_gene: TRBJ1-6; CDR3nt: TGTGCCAGCAGTTCGGACAGGAATTCACCCCTCCACTTT; CDR3aa: CASSSDRNSPLHF
len: 13; v_gene: TRBV5-4; d_gene: -; abundance: -; j_gene: TRBJ2-2; CDR3nt: TGTGCCAGCAGCTTGTCGGGCACCGGGGAGCTGTTTTTT; CDR3aa: CASSLSGTGELFF
len: 14; v_gene: TRBV28; d_gene: TRBD2; abundance: -; j_gene: TRBJ2-5; CDR3nt: TGTGCCAGCAGTTTGGGGGGGGACCGAGAGACCCAGTACTTC; CDR3aa: CASSLGGDRETQYF
len: 14; v_gene: TRBV19; d_gene: -; abundance: -; j_gene: TRBJ2-2; CDR3nt: TGTGCCAGTAGCCCCCAGCGGAACACCGGGGAGCTGTTTTTT; CDR3aa: CASSPQRNTGELFF
len: 13; v_gene: TRBV5-4; d_gene: -; abundance: -; j_gene: TRBJ1-4; CDR3nt: TGTGCCAGCAGCTTGCCCGAGGGAGGAAAACTGTTTTTT; CDR3aa: CASSLPEGGKLFF
len: 15; v_gene: TRBV19; d_gene: TRBD1; abundance: few; j_gene: TRBJ2-7; CDR3nt: TGTGCCAGTAGTAACCCAGGGGGCGCGGTTTACGAGCAGTACTTC; CDR3aa: CASSNPGGAVYEQYF
len: 13; v_gene: TRBV6-4; d_gene: -; abundance: -; j_gene: TRBJ2-3; CDR3nt: TGTGCCGCTCGGGAGTCTAGCACAGATACGCAGTATTTT; CDR3aa: CAARESSTDTQYF
len: 16; v_gene: TRBV18; d_gene: TRBD2; abundance: -; j_gene: TRBJ2-2; CDR3nt: TGTGCCAGCTCACCTGGGACTACCGCGAACACCGGGGAGCTGTTTTTT; CDR3aa: CASSPGTTANTGELFF
len: 15; v_gene: TRBV10-1; d_gene: -; abundance: -; j_gene: TRBJ2-5; CDR3nt: TGCGCCAGCAGTGAGGGGTCGGGGGCGCGGGAGACCCAGTACTTC; CDR3aa: CASSEGSGARETQYF
len: 17; v_gene: TRBV30; d_gene: -; abundance: -; j_gene: TRBJ2-7; CDR3nt: TGTGCCTGGAGTGTCCTCCCCACTGGCCGCAGTCGGGACGAGCAGTACTTC; CDR3aa: CAWSVLPTGRSRDEQYF
len: 17; v_gene: TRBV5-1; d_gene: -; abundance: -; j_gene: TRBJ2-1; CDR3nt: TGCGCCAGCAGGCGCGGAGGGGGGGCCAGCGACTACAATGAGCAGTTCTTC; CDR3aa: CASRRGGGASDYNEQFF
len: 14; v_gene: TRBV6-5; d_gene: -; abundance: -; j_gene: TRBJ2-7; CDR3nt: -; CDR3aa: CASSSSLGSYEQYF
len: 14; v_gene: TRBV7-9; d_gene: -; abundance: once; j_gene: TRBJ1-4; CDR3nt: TGTGCCAGCAGCTTAAGGACTGGGGTTGAAAAACTGTTTTTT; CDR3aa: CASSLRTGVEKLFF
len: 15; v_gene: TRBV7-9; d_gene: TRBD1; abundance: few; j_gene: TRBJ1-6; CDR3nt: TGTGCCAGCAGCTCCTTGACAGGGAGGTCTTCACCCCTCCACTTT; CDR3aa: CASSSLTGRSSPLHF
len: 15; v_gene: TRBV5-4; d_gene: TRBD1; abundance: -; j_gene: TRBJ2-7; CDR3nt: TGTGCCAGCAGCTCGGGACAGGGAATCACCTACGAGCAGTACTTC; CDR3aa: CASSSGQGITYEQYF
len: 14; v_gene: TRBV14; d_gene: TRBD2; abundance: -; j_gene: TRBJ2-1; CDR3nt: TGTGCCAGCAGCCATGGGCTAGCGGGAGTTGAGCAGTTCTTC; CDR3aa: CASSHGLAGVEQFF
len: 17; v_gene: TRBV4-3; d_gene: -; abundance: -; j_gene: TRBJ2-7; CDR3nt: TGCGCCAGCAGCCAAGATGCGCTAGCCGCGTCGATTTACGAGCAGTACTTC; CDR3aa: CASSQDALAASIYEQYF
len: 13; v_gene: TRBV7-2; d_gene: TRBD2; abundance: -; j_gene: TRBJ2-2; CDR3nt: TGTGCCAGCAGCGGGGGGGTTCCCGGGGAGCTGTTTTTT; CDR3aa: CASSGGVPGELFF
len: 15; v_gene: TRBV19; d_gene: TRBD1; abundance: -; j_gene: TRBJ2-1; CDR3nt: TGTGCCAGTAGTCTCACCGGACAGGGGTTCAATGAGCAGTTCTTC; CDR3aa: CASSLTGQGFNEQFF
len: 15; v_gene: TRBV4-1; d_gene: -; abundance: -; j_gene: TRBJ1-2; CDR3nt: TGCGCCAGCAGCCGATCCTCAGGAGCTAACTATGGCTACACCTTC; CDR3aa: CASSRSSGANYGYTF
len: 17; v_gene: TRBV28; d_gene: TRBD2; abundance: -; j_gene: TRBJ2-7; CDR3nt: TGTGCCAGCATCCTACAGGGACTAGCGGGAGGGCCCTACGAGCAGTACTTC; CDR3aa: CASILQGLAGGPYEQYF
len: 15; v_gene: TRBV5-1; d_gene: TRBD2; abundance: -; j_gene: TRBJ2-5; CDR3nt: TGCGCCAGCAGCTTGGAGCGGGGCGGCCAAGAGACCCAGTACTTC; CDR3aa: CASSLERGGQETQYF
len: 14; v_gene: TRBV9; d_gene: TRBD2; abundance: -; j_gene: TRBJ2-5; CDR3nt: TGTGCCAGCAGCGTAGACCGCGGGAGAGAGACCCAGTACTTC; CDR3aa: CASSVDRGRETQYF
len: 13; v_gene: TRBV18; d_gene: TRBD1; abundance: -; j_gene: TRBJ1-2; CDR3nt: TGTGCCAGCTCACGACAGGGGGATTGGGGCTACACCTTC; CDR3aa: CASSRQGDWGYTF
len: 15; v_gene: TRBV4-3; d_gene: -; abundance: -; j_gene: TRBJ1-2; CDR3nt: TGCGCCAGCAGCCTCCCCGGGACGGACCTAGGGGGCTACACCTTC; CDR3aa: CASSLPGTDLGGYTF
len: 13; v_gene: TRBV7-9; d_gene: TRBD2; abundance: -; j_gene: TRBJ2-1; CDR3nt: TGTGCCAGCAGCGGCAGTGGGAGGGGTGAGCAGTTCTTC; CDR3aa: CASSGSGRGEQFF
len: 17; v_gene: TRBV2; d_gene: -; abundance: -; j_gene: TRBJ1-2; CDR3nt: TGTGCCAGCAGTGAAGCCCCAACCTCCGAAGCTATCTATGGCTACACCTTC; CDR3aa: CASSEAPTSEAIYGYTF
len: 16; v_gene: TRBV9; d_gene: -; abundance: -; j_gene: TRBJ2-5; CDR3nt: TGTGCCAGCTCCCCCGGACTCCACGACACGGGGGAGACCCAGTACTTC; CDR3aa: CASSPGLHDTGETQYF